The 12 T cell receptor beta chains below come from one sample, sequenced in a study of blood T cell repertoires in COVID-19 (TCRdb year 2020). The library was made by the immunoSEQ multiplex PCR assay. The table comes from immuneACCESS by way of TCRdb, which keeps in-frame sequences with V and J called. Part of the clones is missing from these tables; in studies checked, under half for an unresolved V gene and the rest for unknown reasons. Here the sample has hundreds of thousands of clones; 75% to 85% occur a single time. Around 1.3% of the sample is taken by the ten largest. The specimen sequenced was peripheral blood. The receptors were gathered from a woman aged 25 to 45 with COVID-19, enrolled during active disease.

In the case of this clone: The sample contains more than one DNA sequence encoding this CDR3. The chain couples TRBV12-3 or TRBV12-4 to TRBJ1-2; 7 bases match TRBD1. V shed 6 bases, J shed 4 bases, and the junction held 5 bases outside the gene matches. The CDR3 is made up of 13 amino acids. CDR3 region: CASSPGGGYGYTF. The CDR3 nucleotides read TGTGCCAGCAGCCCAGGGGGAGGCTATGGCTACACCTTC.

On this clone: Within the sample, other DNA sequences also encode this same CDR3. This chain connects TRBV7-2 to TRBJ1-5; no definite D call. The CDR3 consists of 14 residues. Per germline, CDR1 SGHTA and CDR2 FQGNSA. Between the trimmed V and J ends, which lost 2 bases and 2 bases, there was a span of 7 bases. The CDR3 loop is CASSLRGGNQPQHF. The CDR3 nucleotides read TGTGCCAGCAGCTTAAGAGGAGGCAATCAGCCCCAGCATTTT.

The chain uses TRBV5-1 and TRBJ1-2, with unresolved D. The CDR3 runs to 16 residues. The V gene's germline CDR1 is SGHRS and CDR2 YFSETQ. The ends were cut back, 0 bases at V and 4 bases at J, with 16 bases in the middle. The CDR3 region has the DNA TGCGCCAGCAGCTTGGAACCCGGGAGGATGGGCTATGGCTACACCTTC. Amino acids: CASSLEPGRMGYGYTF.

The chain combines TRBV10-3 with TRBJ1-2; 9 bases are a match to TRBD1. The CDR3 sequence is 16 residues long. CDR1 and CDR2 from the germline V gene are ENHRY and SYGVKD. Trimming removed 2 bases from V and 1 base from J; junction bases left unmatched: 5. CDR3 nucleotides: TGTGCCATCAGTGAGGTTAGGACAGGGGATAACTATGGCTACACCTTC. Its translation is CAISEVRTGDNYGYTF.

The V call is TRBV4-3, the J call TRBJ1-1; D perhaps matches TRBD1 (6 bases). The V end lost 2 bases, the J end lost 0 bases, and 13 bases lay between the germline ends. Germline V gene lookup returns CDR1 LGHNA and CDR2 YSLEER. This CDR3 spans 16 amino acids. CDR3 bases: TGCGCCAGCAGCCAACGCATCAGGGGTGTGAACACTGAAGCTTTCTTT. Encoded protein: CASSQRIRGVNTEAFF.

The chain has TRBV2 and TRBJ1-1; 10 nucleotides match TRBD1. The CDR3 consists of 16 residues. Trimming took 6 bases from V and 1 from J; bases not matched to a gene: 8. Germline V CDR1 and CDR2: SNHLY, FYNNEI. CDR3: CASRWDRGHSNTEAFF. In nucleotides, the CDR3 is TGTGCCAGCAGGTGGGACAGGGGCCACTCGAACACTGAAGCTTTCTTT.

The J gene is TRBJ1-1, the V gene TRBV27, with a possible D match to TRBD1 (5 bases). CDR3 length: 14 residues. From germline, CDR1 is MNHEY and CDR2 SMNVEV (reference sequence). V was shortened by 2 bases and J by 2 bases, with 9 bases between the two germline ends. The CDR3 DNA is TGTGCCAGCAGTTTAAGGGACTCTAACACTGAAGCTTTCTTT. Protein sequence: CASSLRDSNTEAFF.

This rearrangement joins TRBV9 to TRBJ2-1, with 7 bases that match TRBD2. The CDR3 length is 15 residues. After removal of 2 bases from V and 3 bases from J, the junction contained 5 bases not matched to a gene. Germline V gene data show CDR1 as SGDLS and CDR2 as YYNGEE. The DNA for the CDR3 is TGTGCCAGCAGCGTCCTAGCGGAGGGCTACAATGAGCAGTTCTTC. Amino acids: CASSVLAEGYNEQFF.

This rearrangement joins TRBV7-3 to TRBJ2-1; 10 nucleotides align to TRBD1. CDR3 length: 16 amino acids. The V gene end was trimmed by 6 bases and the J gene end by 5 bases; junction bases not matched to a gene: 10. CDR1 and CDR2 (germline): SGHTA, FQGTGA. The CDR3 DNA reads TGTGCCAGCAGTCGACTTCCCGGGACAGGGGACAATGAGCAGTTCTTC. Translated, it gives CASSRLPGTGDNEQFF.

The V and J genes are TRBV7-2 and TRBJ1-2; 8 bases match TRBD1. This CDR3 is built from 12 residues. The ends lost 5 bases at V and 7 bases at J; junction bases unmatched: 3. Germline V gene sequence: CDR1 SGHTA, CDR2 FQGNSA. CDR3 region: CASSADRGGYTF. The CDR3 bases are TGTGCCAGCAGCGCCGACAGGGGTGGCTACACCTTC.

J is TRBJ2-7 and V is TRBV23-1; 9 bases agree with TRBD1. TRBV23-1 is an ORF, with its function uncertain. V lost 8 bases and J lost 2; bases outside the gene matches: 10. The CDR3 is made up of 15 amino acids. This CDR3 reads CASSQGTGRAYEQYF. In DNA form, the CDR3 reads TGCGCCAGCTCCCAAGGGACAGGGAGAGCCTACGAGCAGTACTTC.

The rearrangement uses TRBV4-3 and TRBJ1-3; D might be TRBD1 (6 bases). Trimming left V 3 bases short and J 4 bases short, with 10 bases between. CDR1 is LGHNA, CDR2 YSLEER, per germline. CDR3 length equals 14 residues. The CDR3 DNA is TGCGCCAGCAGCCAGGCCGGGACAGGAAACACCATATATTTT. Protein: CASSQAGTGNTIYF.